The 26 T cell receptor beta chains presented below share a single source sample, sequenced in a study of T cells expressing NK-cell markers. Reanalyzing the 5' RACE reads, TCRdb keeps one entry per CDR3 protein, without DNA. The sample is made up of over 100,000 distinct CDR3 sequences, and the top ten hold roughly 18% of it. The material sequenced was blood T cells: a sorted CD56 or NKG2C T cell subset, CD4+ or CD8+ T cells, or bulk PBMC T cells (not recorded which). These receptor sequences come from a woman aged 18 to 75 in good health.

This rearrangement joins TRBV7-8 to TRBJ2-7. Per the germline V gene, CDR1 is SGHVS and CDR2 is FQNEAQ. The CDR3 sequence is 12 residues long. The CDR3 is CASSLGGLEQYF. The entire variable domain, with the rest obtained from reference TRBV7-8 and TRBJ2-7, is as follows: GAGVSQSPRYKVAKRGQDVALRCDPISGHVSLFWYQQALGQGPEFLTYFQNEAQLDKSGLPSDRFFAERPEGSVSTLKIQRTQQEDSAVYLCASSLGGLEQYFGPGTRLTVT.

The chain recombines TRBV4-3 with TRBJ1-4; the D call of TRBD1 rests on TCRdb alone, since no DNA is present to check it. The CDR3 is 17 amino acids. CDR1 is LGHNA and CDR2 is YSLEER in the germline V gene. The CDR3: CASSQEGREATNEKLFF.

This chain joins TRBV19 and TRBJ2-3; no DNA is available, so the TRBD2 call from TCRdb remains unchecked. The CDR3 is 16 amino acids. Germline CDR1 LNHDA, CDR2 SQIVND (reference sequence). The CDR3 loop reads CASTAGTSGRPDTQYF.

The genes are TRBV7-9 and TRBJ2-1; there is no DNA to check the TCRdb D call of TRBD2. The CDR3 is made up of 15 amino acids. Looked up from germline, CDR1 is SEHNR and CDR2 is FQNEAQ (reference sequence). The CDR3: CASSFGEGFGNEQFF.

This chain joins TRBV5-1 and TRBJ1-6; TCRdb names TRBD1, which stays unverified in the absence of DNA. Germline V CDR1 and CDR2: SGHRS, YFSETQ. This CDR3 contains 15 residues. CDR3: CASSLRDSHNSPLHF.

The V and J genes are TRBV11-2 and TRBJ1-1. Germline-derived CDR1 and CDR2 are SGHAT and FQNNGV. There are 12 residues in the CDR3. This chain's CDR3 is CASSGQRIEAFF.

The genes are TRBV4-3 and TRBJ1-1; there is no DNA to check the TCRdb D call of TRBD1. The CDR3 sequence is 13 residues long. The germline V gene encodes CDR1 LGHNA and CDR2 YSLEER. CDR3 in amino acids: CASSQYRAYEAFF.

The CDR3 region is CASSLGGEAFF. The chain has TRBV5-1 and TRBJ1-1. Germline V gene sequence: CDR1 SGHRS, CDR2 YFSETQ. This CDR3 comprises 11 residues.

Here the CDR3 reads CAWSVVRGLSTEAFF. The chain combines TRBV30 with TRBJ1-1; TCRdb outputs TRBD1, but without DNA this stays unchecked. CDR3 length: 15 residues. CDR1 and CDR2 from the germline V gene are GTSNPN and SVGIG (reference sequence).

The chain is built from TRBV4-3 and TRBJ2-2; with no DNA, the TCRdb D assignment of TRBD1 cannot be verified. Germline V lookup: CDR1 LGHNA, CDR2 YSLEER. This CDR3 contains 15 residues. The CDR3: CASSPPAGGPGELFF.

The chain has TRBV4-3 and TRBJ1-4. Per germline, CDR1 LGHNA and CDR2 YSLEER. The CDR3 contains 16 residues. This CDR3 reads CASSQERGLANEKLFF.

CDR3 amino acids: CSARRLSQETQYF. The rearrangement links TRBV20-1 to TRBJ2-5; absent DNA, TCRdb's TRBD1 call cannot be checked. From germline, CDR1 is DFQATT and CDR2 SNEGSKA (reference sequence). CDR3 length: 13 residues.

V usage is TRBV12-3 or TRBV12-4 and J usage is TRBJ2-3; the TCRdb call, TRBD1, lacks DNA for checking. This CDR3 contains 18 residues. CDR3: CASSLISGTGQSTDTQYF.

The V call is TRBV19, the J call TRBJ2-1. The germline gives CDR1 LNHDA, CDR2 SQIVND (reference sequence). This CDR3 comprises 13 residues. The CDR3 reads CASADYSYNEQFF.

The V gene is TRBV11-2, the J gene TRBJ2-5; TCRdb's D call, TRBD2, is unchecked because there is no DNA. Germline V gene lookup returns CDR1 SGHAT and CDR2 FQNNGV. The CDR3 runs 17 residues. The CDR3 region is CASSLGVAAGSQETQYF.

V usage is TRBV19 and J usage is TRBJ2-1. The CDR3 loop spans 16 amino acids. Looked up from germline, CDR1 is LNHDA and CDR2 is SQIVND (reference sequence). The CDR3 here is CASSIWTTASYNEQFF.

The V gene is TRBV4-3, the J gene TRBJ2-1; no DNA is available, so the TRBD1 call from TCRdb remains unchecked. This CDR3 region has 15 residues. CDR1 and CDR2 (germline): LGHNA, YSLEER. CDR3 residues: CASSQAYVGGNEQFF.

The chain employs TRBV20-1 and TRBJ2-5; TCRdb's assignment of TRBD2 cannot be checked, as there is no DNA. The germline CDR1 and CDR2 sequences are DFQATT and SNEGSKA (reference sequence). The CDR3 contains 16 residues. The CDR3 sequence: CSARSLTSGRVETQYF.

This chain connects TRBV9 to TRBJ2-7; TCRdb names TRBD2, which stays unverified in the absence of DNA. This CDR3 has 16 amino acids. Germline V gives CDR1 SGDLS, CDR2 YYNGEE. The CDR3 region is CASSPWLAGEVYEQYF.

The rearrangement joins TRBV24-1 to TRBJ1-2. Germline assignment: CDR1 KGHDR and CDR2 SFDVKD. The CDR3 has 14 amino acids. The CDR3 is CATSDLDPGGGYTF.

The CDR3 spells CASSYYDTQYF. The gene calls are TRBV5-4 and TRBJ2-3. The CDR3 covers 11 residues. Germline CDR1 reads SGHNT; CDR2 reads YYREEE (reference sequence).

The V call is TRBV6-1, the J call TRBJ2-3; TCRdb's D call, TRBD2, is unchecked because there is no DNA. This CDR3 has 18 residues. Per the germline V gene, CDR1 is MNHNS and CDR2 is SASEGT. CDR3 protein: CASSPGGAFSLSTDTQYF.

The rearrangement uses TRBV4-1 and TRBJ2-3; TCRdb proposes TRBD2, but this gene call is untestable without DNA. This CDR3 spans 15 amino acids. Germline CDR1 and CDR2: MGHRA and YSYEKL. CDR3 sequence: CASSRGTTGADTQYF.

The chain recombines TRBV12-3 or TRBV12-4 with TRBJ1-4; TCRdb proposes TRBD1, but this gene call is untestable without DNA. The CDR3 has 14 amino acids. CDR3 sequence reads: CASSPGGSNEKLFF.

The chain uses TRBV28 and TRBJ1-1; with no DNA, the TCRdb D assignment of TRBD1 cannot be verified. The CDR3 length is 13 residues. Germline assignment: CDR1 MDHEN and CDR2 SYDVKM. CDR3 loop: CASSSRGNTEAFF.

The chain employs TRBV20-1 and TRBJ2-1; the D call from TCRdb, TRBD2, cannot be confirmed without DNA. CDR1 is DFQATT, CDR2 SNEGSKA, per germline (reference sequence). This CDR3 region has 18 residues. The CDR3 protein is CSASGGRLAASSYNEQFF.